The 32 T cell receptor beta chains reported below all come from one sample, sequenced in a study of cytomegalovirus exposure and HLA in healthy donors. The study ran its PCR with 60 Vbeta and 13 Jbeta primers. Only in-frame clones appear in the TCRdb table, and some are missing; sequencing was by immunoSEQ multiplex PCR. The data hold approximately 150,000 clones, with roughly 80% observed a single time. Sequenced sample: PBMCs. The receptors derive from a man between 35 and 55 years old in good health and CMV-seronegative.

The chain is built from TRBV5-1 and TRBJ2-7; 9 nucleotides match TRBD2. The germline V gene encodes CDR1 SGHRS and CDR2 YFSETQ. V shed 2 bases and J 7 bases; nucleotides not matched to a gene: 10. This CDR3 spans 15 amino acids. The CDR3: CASSFYLAGPREQYF. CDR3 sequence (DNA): TGCGCCAGCAGCTTCTACCTAGCGGGGCCCAGGGAGCAGTACTTC.

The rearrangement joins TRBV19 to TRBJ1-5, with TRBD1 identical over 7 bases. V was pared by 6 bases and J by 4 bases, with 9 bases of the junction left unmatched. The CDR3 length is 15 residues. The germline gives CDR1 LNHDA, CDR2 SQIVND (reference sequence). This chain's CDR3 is CASRHDRDPNQPQHF. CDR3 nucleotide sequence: TGTGCCAGTAGGCATGACAGGGACCCTAATCAGCCCCAGCATTTT.

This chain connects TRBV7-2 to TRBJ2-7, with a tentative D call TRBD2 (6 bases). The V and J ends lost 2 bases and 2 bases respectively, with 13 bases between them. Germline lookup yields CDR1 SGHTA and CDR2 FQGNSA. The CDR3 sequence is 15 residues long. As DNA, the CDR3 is TGTGCCAGCAGCTTACCTCAGTGGGGGGCCTACGAGCAGTACTTC. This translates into CASSLPQWGAYEQYF.

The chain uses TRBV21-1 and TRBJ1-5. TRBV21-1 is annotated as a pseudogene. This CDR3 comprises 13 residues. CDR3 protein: CASVWSGGEPQHF. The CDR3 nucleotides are TGTGCCAGCGTATGGTCGGGTGGAGAGCCCCAGCATTTT.

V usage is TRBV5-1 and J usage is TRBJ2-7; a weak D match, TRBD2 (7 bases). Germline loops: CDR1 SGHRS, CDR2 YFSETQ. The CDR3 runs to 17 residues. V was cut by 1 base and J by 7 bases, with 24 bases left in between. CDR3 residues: CASSLWGGDTRRGEQYF. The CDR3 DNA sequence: TGCGCCAGCAGCTTGTGGGGGGGGGACACACGCCGGGGTGAGCAGTACTTC. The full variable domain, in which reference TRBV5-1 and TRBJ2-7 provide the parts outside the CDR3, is KAGVTQTPRYLIKTRGQQVTLSCSPISGHRSVSWYQQTPGQGLQFLFEYFSETQRNKGNFPGRFSGRQFSNSRSEMNVSTLELGDSALYLCASSLWGGDTRRGEQYFGPGTRLTVT.

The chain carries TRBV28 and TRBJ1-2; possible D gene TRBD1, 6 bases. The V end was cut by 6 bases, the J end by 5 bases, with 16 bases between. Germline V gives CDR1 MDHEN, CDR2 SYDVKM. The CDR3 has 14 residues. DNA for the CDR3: TGTGCCAGCAGCCCGGGGGGGCGTAATTATGGCTACACCTTC. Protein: CASSPGGRNYGYTF.

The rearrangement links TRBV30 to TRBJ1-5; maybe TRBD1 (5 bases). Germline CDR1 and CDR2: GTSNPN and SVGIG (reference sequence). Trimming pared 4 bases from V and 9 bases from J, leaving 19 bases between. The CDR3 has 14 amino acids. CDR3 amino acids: CAWTDGSLRGPQHF. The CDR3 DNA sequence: TGTGCCTGGACGGACGGATCGTTAAGGGGGCCCCAGCATTTT.

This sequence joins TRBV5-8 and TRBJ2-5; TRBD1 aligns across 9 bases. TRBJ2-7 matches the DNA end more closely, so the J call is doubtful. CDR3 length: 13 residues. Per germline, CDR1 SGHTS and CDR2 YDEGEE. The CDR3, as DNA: TGTGCCAGCAGGCGGACAGGGGTATACGAGCAGTACTTC. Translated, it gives CASRRTGVYEQYF.

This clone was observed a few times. The CDR3 loop reads CASSRGGQQETQYF. The CDR3 DNA reads TGTGCCAGCAGCCGAGGGGGACAGCAAGAGACCCAGTACTTC. The gene calls are TRBV14 and TRBJ2-5; 7 nucleotides align to TRBD1. The trim removed 4 bases at V and 2 bases at J, leaving 4 bases unmatched. The CDR3 is 14 amino acids. Germline-derived CDR1 and CDR2 are SGHDN and FVKESK.

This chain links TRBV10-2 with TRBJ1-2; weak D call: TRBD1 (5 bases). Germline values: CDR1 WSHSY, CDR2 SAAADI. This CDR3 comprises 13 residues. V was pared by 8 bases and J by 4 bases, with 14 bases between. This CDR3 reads CASGGGRSYGYTF. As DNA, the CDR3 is TGCGCCAGCGGGGGGGGGAGAAGCTATGGCTACACCTTC.

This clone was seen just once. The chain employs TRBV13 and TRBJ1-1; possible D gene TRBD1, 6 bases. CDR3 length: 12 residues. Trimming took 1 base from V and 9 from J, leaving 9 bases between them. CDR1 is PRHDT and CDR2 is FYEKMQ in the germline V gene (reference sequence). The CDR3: CASSLEDRKAFF. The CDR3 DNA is TGTGCCAGCAGCTTAGAGGACAGAAAAGCTTTCTTT.

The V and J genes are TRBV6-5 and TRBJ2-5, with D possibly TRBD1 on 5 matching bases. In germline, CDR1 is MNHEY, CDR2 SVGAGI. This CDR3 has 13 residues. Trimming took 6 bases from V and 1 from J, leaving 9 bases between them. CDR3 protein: CASRPDSQETQYF. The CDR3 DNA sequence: TGTGCCAGCAGGCCCGACAGCCAAGAGACCCAGTACTTC.

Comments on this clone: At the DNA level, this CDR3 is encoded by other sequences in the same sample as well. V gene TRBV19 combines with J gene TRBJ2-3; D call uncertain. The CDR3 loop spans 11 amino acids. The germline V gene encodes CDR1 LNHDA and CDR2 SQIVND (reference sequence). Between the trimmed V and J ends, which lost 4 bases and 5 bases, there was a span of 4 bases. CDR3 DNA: TGTGCCAGTAGTACGGGAGATACGCAGTATTTT. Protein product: CASSTGDTQYF.

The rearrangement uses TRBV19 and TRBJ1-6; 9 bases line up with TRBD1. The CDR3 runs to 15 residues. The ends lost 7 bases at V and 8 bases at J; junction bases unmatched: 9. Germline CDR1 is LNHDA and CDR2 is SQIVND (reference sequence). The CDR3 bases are TGTGCCAGTACCCAAGGGACAGGGAGGGATTCACCCCTCCACTTT. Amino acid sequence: CASTQGTGRDSPLHF.

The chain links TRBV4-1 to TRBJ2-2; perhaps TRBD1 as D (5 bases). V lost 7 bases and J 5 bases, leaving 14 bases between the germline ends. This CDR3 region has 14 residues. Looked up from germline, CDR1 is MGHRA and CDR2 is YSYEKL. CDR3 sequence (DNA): TGCGCCAGCAACCTTTTTCAGGGAACCGGGGAGCTGTTTTTT. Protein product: CASNLFQGTGELFF.

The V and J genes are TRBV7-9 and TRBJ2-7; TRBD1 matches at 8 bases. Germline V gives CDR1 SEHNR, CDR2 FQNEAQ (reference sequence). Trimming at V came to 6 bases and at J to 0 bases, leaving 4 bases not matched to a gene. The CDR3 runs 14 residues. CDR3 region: CASRPGTGSYEQYF. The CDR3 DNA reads TGTGCCAGCAGGCCCGGGACAGGCTCCTACGAGCAGTACTTC.

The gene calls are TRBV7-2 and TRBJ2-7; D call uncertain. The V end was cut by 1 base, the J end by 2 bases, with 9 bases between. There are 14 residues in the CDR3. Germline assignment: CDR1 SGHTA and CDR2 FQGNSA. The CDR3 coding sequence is TGTGCCAGCAGCTTAGATTACCGGGCCTACGAGCAGTACTTC. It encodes CASSLDYRAYEQYF.

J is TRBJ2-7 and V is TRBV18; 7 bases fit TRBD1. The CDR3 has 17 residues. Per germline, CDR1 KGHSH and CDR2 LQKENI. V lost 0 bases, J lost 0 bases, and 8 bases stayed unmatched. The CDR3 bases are TGTGCCAGCTCACCACCGGGACAGATTGTTAGCTCCTACGAGCAGTACTTC. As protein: CASSPPGQIVSSYEQYF.

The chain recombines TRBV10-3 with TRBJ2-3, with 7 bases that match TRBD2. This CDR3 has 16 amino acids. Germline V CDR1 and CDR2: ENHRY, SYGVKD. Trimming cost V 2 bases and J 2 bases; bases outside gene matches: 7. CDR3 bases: TGTGCCATCAGTGAGCGGGGGGACTTTTTCACAGATACGCAGTATTTT. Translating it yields CAISERGDFFTDTQYF.

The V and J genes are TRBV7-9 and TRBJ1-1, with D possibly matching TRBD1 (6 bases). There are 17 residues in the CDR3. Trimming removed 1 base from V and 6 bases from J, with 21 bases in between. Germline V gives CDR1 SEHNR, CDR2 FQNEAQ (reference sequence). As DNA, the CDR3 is TGTGCCAGCAGCTTAGAATGGGACAACCCGGTTGAGTCTGAAGCTTTCTTT. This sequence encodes CASSLEWDNPVESEAFF.

Here the CDR3 reads CASSSGTGSNTGELFF. In nucleotides, the CDR3 is TGTGCCAGCAGCTCCGGGACAGGTTCGAACACCGGGGAGCTGTTTTTT. This chain uses TRBV27 with TRBJ2-2; 8 positions match TRBD1. Losses at the gene ends were 6 bases for V and 0 bases for J; bases not matched to a gene: 6. Germline loops: CDR1 MNHEY, CDR2 SMNVEV (reference sequence). The CDR3 sequence is 16 residues long.

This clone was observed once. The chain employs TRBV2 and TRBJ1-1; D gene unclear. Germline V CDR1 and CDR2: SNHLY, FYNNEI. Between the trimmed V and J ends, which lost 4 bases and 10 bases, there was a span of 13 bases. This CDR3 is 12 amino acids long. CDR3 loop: CASSVGLAGAFF. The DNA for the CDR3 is TGTGCCAGCAGTGTGGGCCTGGCGGGAGCTTTCTTT.

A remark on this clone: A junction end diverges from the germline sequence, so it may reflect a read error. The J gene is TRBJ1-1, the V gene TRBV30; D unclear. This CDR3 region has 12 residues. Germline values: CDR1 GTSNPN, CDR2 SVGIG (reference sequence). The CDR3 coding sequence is TGTGCTTGGAGTGCAGGGAACACTGAAGCTTTCTTT. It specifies CAWSAGNTEAFF.

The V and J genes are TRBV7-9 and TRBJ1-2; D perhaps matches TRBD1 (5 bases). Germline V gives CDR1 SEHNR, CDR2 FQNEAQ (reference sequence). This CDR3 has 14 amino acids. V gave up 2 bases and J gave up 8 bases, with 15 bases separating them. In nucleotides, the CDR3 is TGTGCCAGCAGCTTAACGGAGGGGTTCAGGGGCTACACCTTC. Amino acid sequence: CASSLTEGFRGYTF.

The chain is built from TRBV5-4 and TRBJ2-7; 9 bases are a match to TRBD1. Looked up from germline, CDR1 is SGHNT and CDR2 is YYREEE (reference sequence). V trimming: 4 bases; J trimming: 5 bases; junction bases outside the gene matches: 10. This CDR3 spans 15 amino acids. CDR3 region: CASSRAGTGIHEQYF. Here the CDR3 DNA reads TGTGCCAGCAGCAGAGCCGGGACAGGGATCCACGAGCAGTACTTC.

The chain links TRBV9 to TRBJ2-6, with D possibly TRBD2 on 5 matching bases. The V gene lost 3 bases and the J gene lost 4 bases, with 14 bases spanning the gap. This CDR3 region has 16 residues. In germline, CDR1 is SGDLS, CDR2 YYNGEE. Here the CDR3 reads CASSETRGFGANVLTF. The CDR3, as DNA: TGTGCCAGCAGCGAGACCCGGGGTTTCGGGGCCAACGTCCTGACTTTC. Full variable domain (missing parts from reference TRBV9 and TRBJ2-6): DSGVTQTPKHLITATGQRVTLRCSPRSGDLSVYWYQQSLDQGLQFLIQYYNGEERAKGNILERFSAQQFPDLHSELNLSSLELGDSALYFCASSETRGFGANVLTFGAGSRLTVL.

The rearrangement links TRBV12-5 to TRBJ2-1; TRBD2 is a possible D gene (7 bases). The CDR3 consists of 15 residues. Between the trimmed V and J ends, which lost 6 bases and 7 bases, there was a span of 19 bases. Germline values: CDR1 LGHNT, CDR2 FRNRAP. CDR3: CASGPKKGGTNEQFF. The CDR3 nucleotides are TGTGCTAGTGGCCCAAAGAAGGGGGGGACAAATGAGCAGTTCTTC. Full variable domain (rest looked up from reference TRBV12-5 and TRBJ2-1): DARVTQTPRHKVTEMGQEVTMRCQPILGHNTVFWYRQTMMQGLELLAYFRNRAPLDDSGMPKDRFSAEMPDATLATLKIQPSEPRDSAVYFCASGPKKGGTNEQFFGPGTRLTVL.

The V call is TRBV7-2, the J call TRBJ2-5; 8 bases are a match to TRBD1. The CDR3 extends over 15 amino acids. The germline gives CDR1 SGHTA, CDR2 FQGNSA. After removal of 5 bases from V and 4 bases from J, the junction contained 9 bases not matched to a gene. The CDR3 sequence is CASSLGQGVRETQYF. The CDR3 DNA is TGTGCCAGCAGCCTTGGACAGGGAGTTAGAGAGACCCAGTACTTC.

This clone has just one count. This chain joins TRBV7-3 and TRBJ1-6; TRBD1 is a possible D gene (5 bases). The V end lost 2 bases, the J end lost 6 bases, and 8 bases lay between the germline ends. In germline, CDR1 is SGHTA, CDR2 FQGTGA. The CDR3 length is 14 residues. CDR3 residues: CASSLDGGNSPLHF. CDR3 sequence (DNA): TGTGCCAGCAGCTTAGACGGGGGTAATTCACCCCTCCACTTT.

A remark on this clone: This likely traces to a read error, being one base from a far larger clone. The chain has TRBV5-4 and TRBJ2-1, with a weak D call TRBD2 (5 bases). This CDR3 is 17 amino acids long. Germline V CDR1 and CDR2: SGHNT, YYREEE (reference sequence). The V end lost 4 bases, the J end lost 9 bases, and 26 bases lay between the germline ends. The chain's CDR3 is CASSHTETSSLGGEQFF. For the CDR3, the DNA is TGTGCCAGCAGCCATACCGAAACTAGTTCCCTCGGAGGTGAGCAGTTCTTC.

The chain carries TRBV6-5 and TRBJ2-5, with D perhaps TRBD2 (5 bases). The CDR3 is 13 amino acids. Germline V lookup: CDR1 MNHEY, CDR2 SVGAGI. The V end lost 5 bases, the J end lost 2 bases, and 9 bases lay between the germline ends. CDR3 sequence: CASSLGEQETQYF. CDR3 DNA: TGTGCCAGCAGTCTCGGGGAACAAGAGACCCAGTACTTC.

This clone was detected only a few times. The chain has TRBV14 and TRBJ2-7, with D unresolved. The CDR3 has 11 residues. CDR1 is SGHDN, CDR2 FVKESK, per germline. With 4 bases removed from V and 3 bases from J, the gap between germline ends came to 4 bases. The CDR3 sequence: CASSPSYEQYF. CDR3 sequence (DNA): TGTGCCAGCAGCCCTAGCTACGAGCAGTACTTC.